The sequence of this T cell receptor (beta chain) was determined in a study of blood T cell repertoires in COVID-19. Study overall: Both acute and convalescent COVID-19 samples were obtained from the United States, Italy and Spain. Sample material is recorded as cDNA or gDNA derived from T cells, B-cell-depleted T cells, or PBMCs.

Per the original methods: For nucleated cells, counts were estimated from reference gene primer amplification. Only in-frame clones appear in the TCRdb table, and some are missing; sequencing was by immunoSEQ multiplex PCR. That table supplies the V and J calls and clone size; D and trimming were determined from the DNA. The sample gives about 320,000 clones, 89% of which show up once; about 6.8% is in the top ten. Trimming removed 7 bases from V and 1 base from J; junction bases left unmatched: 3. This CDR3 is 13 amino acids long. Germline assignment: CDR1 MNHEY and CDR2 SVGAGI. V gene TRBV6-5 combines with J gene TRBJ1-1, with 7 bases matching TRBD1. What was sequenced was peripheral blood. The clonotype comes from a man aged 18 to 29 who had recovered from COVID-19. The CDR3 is CASTRTGNTEAFF. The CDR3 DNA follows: TGTGCCAGCACTAGGACAGGGAACACTGAAGCTTTCTTT.